The clone carrying this TCR beta chain was picked up many times. Its antigen is still unknown. TCRdb reprocessed the 5' RACE reads via MiXCR and lists one record per CDR3 protein. The top ten hold about 19% of the sample, which has roughly 220,000 distinct CDR3 sequences, 10% seen once. This sample was included in a study of CD8 T cells in ankylosing spondylitis. Study-wide points: From matched ankylosing spondylitis synovial fluid, disease-linked clones were reportedly recovered at significantly enriched levels.

With V trimmed by 6 bases and J by 3 bases, 13 bases remained unmatched. CDR1 and CDR2 (germline): DFQATT, SNEGSKA (reference sequence). The CDR3 is 16 residues long. The chain has TRBV20-1 and TRBJ2-2; TRBD2 agrees at 7 bases. The receptor's source is a male donor with ankylosing spondylitis or in good health (not recorded which). Source material: blood, either unsorted or a sorted T cell fraction (not recorded which). The CDR3 is CSAPPDAGVYTGELFF. The CDR3 bases are TGCAGTGCGCCCCCGGATGCGGGGGTTTACACCGGGGAGCTGTTTTTT.